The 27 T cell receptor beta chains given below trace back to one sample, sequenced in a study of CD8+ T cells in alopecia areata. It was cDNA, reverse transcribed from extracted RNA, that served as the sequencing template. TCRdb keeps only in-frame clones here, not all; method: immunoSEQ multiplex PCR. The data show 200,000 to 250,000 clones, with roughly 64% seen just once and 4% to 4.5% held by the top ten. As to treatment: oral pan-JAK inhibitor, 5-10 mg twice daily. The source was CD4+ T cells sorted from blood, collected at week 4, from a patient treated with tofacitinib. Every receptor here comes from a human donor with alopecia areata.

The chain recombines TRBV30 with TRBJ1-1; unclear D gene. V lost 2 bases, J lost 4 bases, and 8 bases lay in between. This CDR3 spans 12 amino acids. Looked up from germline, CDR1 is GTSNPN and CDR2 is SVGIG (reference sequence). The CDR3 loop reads CAWSIWSTEAFF. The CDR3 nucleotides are TGTGCCTGGAGTATTTGGAGCACTGAAGCTTTCTTT.

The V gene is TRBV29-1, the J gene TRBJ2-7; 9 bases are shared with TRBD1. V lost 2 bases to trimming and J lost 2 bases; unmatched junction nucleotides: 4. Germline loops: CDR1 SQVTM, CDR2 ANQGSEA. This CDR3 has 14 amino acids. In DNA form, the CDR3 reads TGCAGCGTTGAAACCGGGACAGGGACCTACGAGCAGTACTTC. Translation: CSVETGTGTYEQYF.

CDR3 amino acids: CSVDVDSGMGGYTF. Written as DNA, the CDR3 is TGCAGCGTTGATGTCGACAGCGGTATGGGTGGCTACACCTTC. The J gene is TRBJ1-2, the V gene TRBV29-1, with a possible D match to TRBD1 (5 bases). Looked up from germline, CDR1 is SQVTM and CDR2 is ANQGSEA. V was shortened by 3 bases and J by 7 bases, with 18 bases between the two germline ends. The CDR3 runs 14 residues.

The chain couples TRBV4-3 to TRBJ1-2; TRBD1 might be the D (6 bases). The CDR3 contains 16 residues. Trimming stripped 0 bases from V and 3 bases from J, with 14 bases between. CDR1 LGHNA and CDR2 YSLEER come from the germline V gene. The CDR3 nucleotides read TGCGCCAGCAGCCAAGATCGCACAGGGCCCTACTATGGCTACACCTTC. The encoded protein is CASSQDRTGPYYGYTF.

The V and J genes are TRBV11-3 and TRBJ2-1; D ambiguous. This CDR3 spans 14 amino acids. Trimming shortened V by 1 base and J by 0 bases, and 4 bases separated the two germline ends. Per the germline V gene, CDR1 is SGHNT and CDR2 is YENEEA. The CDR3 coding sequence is TGTGCCAGCAGCTTAGGAAGCTCCTACAATGAGCAGTTCTTC. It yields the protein CASSLGSSYNEQFF. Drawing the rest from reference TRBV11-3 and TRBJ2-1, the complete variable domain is EAGVVQSPRYKIIEKKQPVAFWCNPISGHNTLYWYLQNLGQGPELLIRYENEEAVDDSQLPKDRFSAERLKGVDSTLKIQPAELGDSAVYLCASSLGSSYNEQFFGPGTRLTVL.

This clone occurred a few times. The CDR3 DNA reads TGCGCCAGCAGCCCAAGCACCGGGACGGAGCAGTTCTTC. Amino acid sequence: CASSPSTGTEQFF. J is TRBJ2-1 and V is TRBV5-1; TRBD1 or TRBD2 may be the D gene (5 bases each). The V gene lost 4 bases and the J gene lost 10 bases, with 15 bases spanning the gap. The CDR3 totals 13 residues. The germline CDR1 and CDR2 sequences are SGHRS and YFSETQ. The full variable domain, with the rest looked up from reference TRBV5-1 and TRBJ2-1, is KAGVTQTPRYLIKTRGQQVTLSCSPISGHRSVSWYQQTPGQGLQFLFEYFSETQRNKGNFPGRFSGRQFSNSRSEMNVSTLELGDSALYLCASSPSTGTEQFFGPGTRLTVL.

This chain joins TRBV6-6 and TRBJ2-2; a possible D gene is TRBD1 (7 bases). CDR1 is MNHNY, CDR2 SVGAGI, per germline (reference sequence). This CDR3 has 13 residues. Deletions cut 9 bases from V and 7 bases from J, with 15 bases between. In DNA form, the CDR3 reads TGTGCCAGTCGTCAGGGGGGCAGCGGGGAGCTGTTTTTT. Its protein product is CASRQGGSGELFF.

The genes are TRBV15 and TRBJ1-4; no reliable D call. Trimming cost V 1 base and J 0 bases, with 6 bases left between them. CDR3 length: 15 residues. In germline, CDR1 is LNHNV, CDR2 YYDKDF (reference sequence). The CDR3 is CATSRAKTTNEKLFF. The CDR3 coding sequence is TGTGCCACCAGCAGAGCCAAGACAACTAATGAAAAACTGTTTTTT.

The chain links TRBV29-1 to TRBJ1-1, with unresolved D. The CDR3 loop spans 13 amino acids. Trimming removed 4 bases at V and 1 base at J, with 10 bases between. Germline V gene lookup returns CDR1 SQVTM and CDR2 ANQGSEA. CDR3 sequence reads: CSVVEVSNTEAFF. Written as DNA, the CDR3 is TGCAGCGTTGTGGAAGTGTCGAACACTGAAGCTTTCTTT.

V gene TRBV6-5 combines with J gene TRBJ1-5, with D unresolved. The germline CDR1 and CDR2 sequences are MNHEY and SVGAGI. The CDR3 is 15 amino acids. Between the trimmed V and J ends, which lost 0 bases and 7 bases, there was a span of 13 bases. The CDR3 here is CASSYSALGGQPQHF. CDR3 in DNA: TGTGCCAGCAGTTACTCGGCGCTTGGTGGGCAGCCCCAGCATTTT.

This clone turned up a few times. The CDR3 DNA follows: TGTGCCAGCAGTGAGCAGGAACTTCAGCCCCAGCATTTT. Protein product: CASSEQELQPQHF. The chain couples TRBV2 to TRBJ1-5; D gene uncertain. The CDR3 is 13 residues long. The V end lost 3 bases, the J end lost 6 bases, and 9 bases lay between the germline ends. Germline lookup yields CDR1 SNHLY and CDR2 FYNNEI.

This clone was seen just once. CDR3 in amino acids: CASSGAGGTAYGYTF. The CDR3 nucleotides read TGTGCCAGCAGCGGCGCAGGGGGGACAGCCTATGGCTACACCTTC. The chain carries TRBV9 and TRBJ1-2; 7 bases line up with TRBD1. Trimming removed 3 bases from V and 4 bases from J; junction bases left unmatched: 9. The CDR3 extends over 15 amino acids. Per germline, CDR1 SGDLS and CDR2 YYNGEE.

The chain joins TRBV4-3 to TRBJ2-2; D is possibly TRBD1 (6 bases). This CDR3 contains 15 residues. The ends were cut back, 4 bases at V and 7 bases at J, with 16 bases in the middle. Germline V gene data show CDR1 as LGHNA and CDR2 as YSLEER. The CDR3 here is CASSPTRQVGGELFF. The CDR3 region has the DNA TGCGCCAGCAGCCCCACTCGACAGGTCGGCGGGGAGCTGTTTTTT.

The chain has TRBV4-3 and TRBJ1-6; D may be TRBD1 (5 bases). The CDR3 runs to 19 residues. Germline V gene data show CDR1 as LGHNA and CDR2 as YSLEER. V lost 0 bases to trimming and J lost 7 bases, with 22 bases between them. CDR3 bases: TGCGCCAGCAGCCAAGATGATGGCAGGGTGCTAACGAGAAATTCACCCCTCCACTTT. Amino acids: CASSQDDGRVLTRNSPLHF.

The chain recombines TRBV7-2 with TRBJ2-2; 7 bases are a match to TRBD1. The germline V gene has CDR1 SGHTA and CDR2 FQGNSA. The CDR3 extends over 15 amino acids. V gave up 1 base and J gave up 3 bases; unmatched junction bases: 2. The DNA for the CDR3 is TGTGCCAGCAGCTTAGAGGGGGCTCACACCGGGGAGCTGTTTTTT. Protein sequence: CASSLEGAHTGELFF.

The CDR3 nucleotides read TGTGCCAGCAGTTACTCGGGGACAACGAACACTGAAGCTTTCTTT. Translation gives CASSYSGTTNTEAFF. This chain connects TRBV6-5 to TRBJ1-1; a weak D match, TRBD1 (6 bases). Germline V gene lookup returns CDR1 MNHEY and CDR2 SVGAGI. The V and J ends lost 0 bases and 1 base respectively, with 9 bases between them. This CDR3 is 15 amino acids long.

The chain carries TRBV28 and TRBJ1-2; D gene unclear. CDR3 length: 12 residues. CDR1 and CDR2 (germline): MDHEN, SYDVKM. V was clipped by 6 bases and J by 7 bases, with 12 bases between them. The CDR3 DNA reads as TGTGCCAGCAGCCTAGGTCCCCTTGGCTACACCTTC. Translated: CASSLGPLGYTF.

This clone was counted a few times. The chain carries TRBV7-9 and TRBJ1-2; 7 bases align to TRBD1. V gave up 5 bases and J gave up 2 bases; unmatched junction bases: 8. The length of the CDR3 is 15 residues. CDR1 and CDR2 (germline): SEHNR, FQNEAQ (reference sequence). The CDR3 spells CASSTGQELNYGYTF. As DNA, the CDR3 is TGTGCCAGCAGCACCGGACAGGAGCTAAACTATGGCTACACCTTC.

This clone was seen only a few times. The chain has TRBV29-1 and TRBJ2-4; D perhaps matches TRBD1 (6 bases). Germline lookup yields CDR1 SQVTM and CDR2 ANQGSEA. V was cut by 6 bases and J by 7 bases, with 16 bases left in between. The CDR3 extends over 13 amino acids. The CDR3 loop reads CSVAPDRNNIQYF. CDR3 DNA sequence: TGCAGCGTAGCCCCCGACAGGAACAACATTCAGTACTTC.

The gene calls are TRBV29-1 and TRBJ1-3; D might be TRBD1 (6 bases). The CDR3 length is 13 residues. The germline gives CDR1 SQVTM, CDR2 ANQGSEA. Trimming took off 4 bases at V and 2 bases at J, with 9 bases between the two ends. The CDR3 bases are TGCAGCGTTGGGGCAGGGGCTGGAAACACCATATATTTT. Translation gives CSVGAGAGNTIYF.

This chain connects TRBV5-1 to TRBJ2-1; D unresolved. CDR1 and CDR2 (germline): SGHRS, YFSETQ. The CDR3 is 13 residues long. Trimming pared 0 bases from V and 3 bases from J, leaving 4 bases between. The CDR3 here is CASSLGVYNEQFF. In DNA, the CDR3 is TGCGCCAGCAGCTTGGGGGTCTACAATGAGCAGTTCTTC.

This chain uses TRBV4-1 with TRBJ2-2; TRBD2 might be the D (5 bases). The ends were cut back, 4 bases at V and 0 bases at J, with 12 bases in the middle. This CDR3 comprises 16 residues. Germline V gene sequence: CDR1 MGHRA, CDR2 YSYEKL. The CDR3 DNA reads TGCGCCAGCAGCCTCCAACCGGGATCGAACACCGGGGAGCTGTTTTTT. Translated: CASSLQPGSNTGELFF.

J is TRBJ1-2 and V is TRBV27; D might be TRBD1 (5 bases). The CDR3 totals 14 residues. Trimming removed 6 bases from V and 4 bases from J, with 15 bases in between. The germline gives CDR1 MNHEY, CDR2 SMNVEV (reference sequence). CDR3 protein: CASRPPGAPYGYTF. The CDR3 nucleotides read TGTGCCAGCAGACCCCCCGGGGCCCCCTATGGCTACACCTTC.

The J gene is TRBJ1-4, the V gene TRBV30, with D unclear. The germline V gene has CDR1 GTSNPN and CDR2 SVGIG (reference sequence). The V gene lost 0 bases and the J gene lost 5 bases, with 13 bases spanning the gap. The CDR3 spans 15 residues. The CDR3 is CAWSVGSTRNEKLFF. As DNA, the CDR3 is TGTGCCTGGAGTGTAGGGTCCACGCGCAATGAAAAACTGTTTTTT.

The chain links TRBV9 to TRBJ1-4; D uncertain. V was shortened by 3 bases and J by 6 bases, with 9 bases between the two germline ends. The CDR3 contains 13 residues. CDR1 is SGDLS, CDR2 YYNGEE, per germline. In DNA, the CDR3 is TGTGCCAGCAGCGGCCGACTTGATGAAAAACTGTTTTTT. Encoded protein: CASSGRLDEKLFF.

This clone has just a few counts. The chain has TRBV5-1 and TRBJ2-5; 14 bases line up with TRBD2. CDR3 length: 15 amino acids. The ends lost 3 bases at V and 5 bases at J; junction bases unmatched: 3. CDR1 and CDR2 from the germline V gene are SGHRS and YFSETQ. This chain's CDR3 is CASSSGLAGAETQYF. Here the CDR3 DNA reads TGCGCCAGCAGCTCGGGACTAGCGGGGGCGGAGACCCAGTACTTC.

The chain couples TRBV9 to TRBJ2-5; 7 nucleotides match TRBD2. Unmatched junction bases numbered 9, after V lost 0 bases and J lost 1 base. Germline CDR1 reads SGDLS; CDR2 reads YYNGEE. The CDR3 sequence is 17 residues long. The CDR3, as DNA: TGTGCCAGCAGCGTAGGATACCAGCGGGGAGCCCAAGAGACCCAGTACTTC. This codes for CASSVGYQRGAQETQYF.